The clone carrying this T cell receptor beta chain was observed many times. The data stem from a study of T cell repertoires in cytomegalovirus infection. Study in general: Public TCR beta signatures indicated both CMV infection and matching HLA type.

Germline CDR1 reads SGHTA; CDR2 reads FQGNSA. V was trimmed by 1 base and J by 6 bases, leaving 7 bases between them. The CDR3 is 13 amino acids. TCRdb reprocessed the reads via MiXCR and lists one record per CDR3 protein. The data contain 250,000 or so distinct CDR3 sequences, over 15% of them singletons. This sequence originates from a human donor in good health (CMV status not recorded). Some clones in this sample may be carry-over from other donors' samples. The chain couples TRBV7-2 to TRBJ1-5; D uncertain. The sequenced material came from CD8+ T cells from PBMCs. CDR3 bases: TGTGCCAGCAGCTTAGGAGCGGCTCAGCCCCAGCATTTT. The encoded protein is CASSLGAAQPQHF.